The 2 T cell receptor beta chains reported below all come from one sample, sequenced in a study of T-cell memory formation after mild COVID-19. Each CDR3 protein gets one entry after TCRdb re-called the 5' RACE reads with MiXCR. The sample lists roughly 52,000 distinct CDR3 sequences, roughly 7% occurring once. Input material: PBMCs or a T cell subset sorted from them (not recorded which). The origin of the receptors is a man between 18 and 29 years old who had mild COVID-19 (a few samples of this study predate the infection). Cell type and time point are not known.

This clonotype was counted a few times. V usage is TRBV10-2 and J usage is TRBJ1-2; 9 bases match TRBD1. Germline loops: CDR1 WSHSY, CDR2 SAAADI. V shed 2 bases, J shed 6 bases, and the junction held 10 bases outside the gene matches. There are 16 residues in the CDR3. Here the CDR3 reads CASSEPTGTGTHGYTF. The DNA of the CDR3 is TGCGCCAGCAGTGAGCCGACCGGGACAGGGACACATGGCTACACCTTC.

This clonotype was counted at least ten times. The chain couples TRBV20-1 to TRBJ2-3; D is possibly TRBD1 or TRBD2 (6 bases each). Germline CDR1 DFQATT, CDR2 SNEGSKA (reference sequence). This CDR3 is 14 amino acids long. V was shortened by 3 bases and J by 4 bases, with 14 bases between the two germline ends. CDR3 region: CSASGGIRADTQYF. CDR3 DNA sequence: TGCAGTGCTAGCGGGGGCATCAGGGCAGATACGCAGTATTTT.